Presented here are 30 T cell receptor beta chains from one specimen sequenced in a study of technical replicates of blood from a few donors. The repertoire was sequenced with immunoSEQ multiplex PCR; TCRdb's copy has only in-frame clones and lacks some. The sample consists of around 60,000 clones, roughly 92% of them appearing once. Sequencing input: PBMCs. These receptors came from a human donor in good health. Some clones in this sample may be carry-over from other donors' samples.

The chain links TRBV7-6 to TRBJ1-4; D is possibly TRBD1 (5 bases). This CDR3 is 15 amino acids long. The germline V and J ends were trimmed by 6 bases and 4 bases, with 15 bases remaining between them. Germline loops: CDR1 SGHVS, CDR2 FNYEAQ. The CDR3 loop is CASRQGGGGNEKLFF. CDR3 coding DNA: TGTGCCAGCAGGCAGGGAGGCGGGGGTAATGAAAAACTGTTTTTT.

CDR3 in DNA: TGTGCCAGCAGCTCCGGGACAGGGAGCAAACGGAACACTGAAGCTTTCTTT. Translated: CASSSGTGSKRNTEAFF. The chain combines TRBV5-4 with TRBJ1-1; 9 bases match TRBD1. This CDR3 is 17 amino acids long. The V and J ends lost 3 bases and 1 base, in that order; junction bases with no gene match: 10. Germline V gives CDR1 SGHNT, CDR2 YYREEE (reference sequence).

This clone appeared once. The chain has TRBV4-2 and TRBJ1-2, with TRBD1 as a possible D gene (5 bases). The length of the CDR3 is 15 residues. The germline CDR1 and CDR2 sequences are LGHNA and YNFKEQ. Trimming shortened V by 1 base and J by 2 bases, and 11 bases separated the two germline ends. This CDR3 reads CASSQGSQGNYGYTF. The CDR3 nucleotides read TGTGCCAGCAGCCAAGGATCCCAGGGAAACTATGGCTACACCTTC.

For the CDR3, the DNA is TGTGCCAGCAGCCAAGAAGGAGTAGGACAGGGGGATACGCAGTATTTT. It translates to CASSQEGVGQGDTQYF. The chain couples TRBV4-2 to TRBJ2-3; 9 bases line up with TRBD1. V was pared by 0 bases and J by 6 bases, with 7 bases of the junction left unmatched. CDR1 is LGHNA, CDR2 YNFKEQ, per germline. The CDR3 runs to 16 residues.

The V and J genes are TRBV10-3 and TRBJ2-7, with 9 bases that match TRBD1. Germline lookup yields CDR1 ENHRY and CDR2 SYGVKD. Germline trimming cut 3 bases from V and 7 bases from J; bases unmatched to any gene: 10. This CDR3 is built from 15 residues. CDR3: CAISEERTGVNEQYF. The DNA of the CDR3 is TGTGCCATCAGTGAAGAACGGACAGGGGTAAATGAGCAGTACTTC.

The rearrangement links TRBV5-1 to TRBJ2-3; D call uncertain. This CDR3 contains 11 residues. V was pared by 8 bases and J by 3 bases, with 7 bases between. The germline CDR1 and CDR2 sequences are SGHRS and YFSETQ. CDR3 amino acids: CARRRTDTQYF. The CDR3 nucleotides are TGCGCCAGACGCAGGACAGATACGCAGTATTTT. The full variable domain, rest sourced from reference TRBV5-1 and TRBJ2-3, is KAGVTQTPRYLIKTRGQQVTLSCSPISGHRSVSWYQQTPGQGLQFLFEYFSETQRNKGNFPGRFSGRQFSNSRSEMNVSTLELGDSALYLCARRRTDTQYFGPGTRLTVL.

The rearrangement joins TRBV4-2 to TRBJ1-1; D is uncertain. There are 16 residues in the CDR3. Germline V gene data show CDR1 as LGHNA and CDR2 as YNFKEQ. Trimming took off 4 bases at V and 2 bases at J, with 17 bases between the two ends. CDR3 sequence reads: CASSPRNVWANTEAFF. CDR3 DNA: TGTGCCAGCAGCCCCCGCAATGTGTGGGCAAACACTGAAGCTTTCTTT.

This clone was seen a single time. The rearrangement joins TRBV4-3 to TRBJ1-2; the match to TRBD1 covers 7 bases. This CDR3 region has 17 residues. Germline loops: CDR1 LGHNA, CDR2 YSLEER. The V gene end was trimmed by 0 bases and the J gene end by 0 bases; junction bases not matched to a gene: 7. The DNA for the CDR3 is TGCGCCAGCAGCCAAGACCCCCTAGGGGGCCCTAACTATGGCTACACCTTC. Translating it yields CASSQDPLGGPNYGYTF.

This rearrangement joins TRBV7-9 to TRBJ2-1; TRBD2 aligns across 16 bases. J gave up 8 bases and V 4 bases, and 8 bases lay outside the gene matches. Germline V gene data show CDR1 as SEHNR and CDR2 as FQNEAQ (reference sequence). This CDR3 is 17 amino acids long. The CDR3 loop reads CASSSGLAGGFTDEQFF. For the CDR3, the DNA is TGTGCCAGCAGCTCGGGACTAGCGGGGGGGTTTACGGATGAGCAGTTCTTC.

Concerning this clone itself: Relative to the germline gene, one junction end is altered; a read error may explain this. V and J are TRBV6-5 and TRBJ2-1, with 9 bases that match TRBD1. Germline V gene sequence: CDR1 MNHEY, CDR2 SVGAGI. CDR3 length: 13 amino acids. The CDR3 DNA reads TGTGCCAGCAGTCTTTCCCCCGGGGACAGGGCAATCTTC. It specifies CASSLSPGDRAIF.

The rearrangement joins TRBV30 to TRBJ2-1, with 13 bases identical to TRBD2. After removal of 5 bases from V and 10 bases from J, the junction contained 5 bases not matched to a gene. There are 13 residues in the CDR3. In germline, CDR1 is GTSNPN, CDR2 SVGIG (reference sequence). The CDR3 protein is CAWGTSGAGEQFF. The CDR3 nucleotides are TGTGCCTGGGGGACTAGCGGGGCCGGGGAGCAGTTCTTC.

This chain uses TRBV27 with TRBJ2-3, with 10 bases fitting TRBD1. V shed 7 bases, J shed 5 bases, and the junction held 18 bases outside the gene matches. Germline-derived CDR1 and CDR2 are MNHEY and SMNVEV (reference sequence). This CDR3 is built from 18 residues. The CDR3 DNA reads as TGTGCCAGCACCCTATGGGACAGGGGCGCGGACCTAGGAGATACGCAGTATTTT. It yields the protein CASTLWDRGADLGDTQYF.

This chain connects TRBV11-1 to TRBJ2-1; possible D gene TRBD2, 6 bases. With 4 bases removed from V and 6 bases from J, the gap between germline ends came to 13 bases. Germline V gives CDR1 SGHAT, CDR2 FQDESV (reference sequence). The CDR3 has 14 residues. The CDR3 nucleotides are TGTGCCAGCAGCTGGGGAGGAGCCCGCAATGAGCAGTTCTTC. It yields the protein CASSWGGARNEQFF. The variable domain in full, completed from reference TRBV11-1 and TRBJ2-1, reads EAEVAQSPRYKITEKSQAVAFWCDPISGHATLYWYRQILGQGPELLVQFQDESVVDDSQLPKDRFSAERLKGVDSTLKIQPAELGDSAMYLCASSWGGARNEQFFGPGTRLTVL.

There are a few counts of this clone. The rearrangement uses TRBV19 and TRBJ1-2; D is unclear. This CDR3 spans 13 amino acids. CDR1 and CDR2 from the germline V gene are LNHDA and SQIVND (reference sequence). Trimming left V 6 bases short and J 6 bases short, with 14 bases between. The chain's CDR3 is CASRGQRWDGYTF. The CDR3 nucleotides read TGTGCCAGTAGGGGTCAGAGGTGGGATGGCTACACCTTC.

The rearrangement joins TRBV7-6 to TRBJ1-1, with a possible D match to TRBD1 (6 bases). V gave up 5 bases and J gave up 2 bases, with 12 bases separating them. The V gene's germline CDR1 is SGHVS and CDR2 FNYEAQ. CDR3 size: 14 residues. The CDR3 nucleotides are TGTGCCAGCAGCCCAGGACAGACAAACACTGAAGCTTTCTTT. Its protein is CASSPGQTNTEAFF.

This chain connects TRBV6-4 to TRBJ2-7; 7 bases are shared with TRBD2. CDR3 length: 14 residues. J lost 2 bases, V lost 3 bases, and 4 bases had no gene match. Germline lookup yields CDR1 MRHNA and CDR2 SNTAGT. CDR3 sequence: CASSEQAGAYEQYF. DNA for the CDR3: TGTGCCAGCAGTGAACAGGCGGGAGCCTACGAGCAGTACTTC.

The genes are TRBV7-9 and TRBJ1-1; D is undetermined. CDR3 length: 16 amino acids. Germline CDR1 and CDR2: SEHNR and FQNEAQ (reference sequence). Trimming took 0 bases from V and 1 from J, leaving 12 bases between them. The CDR3 DNA reads as TGTGCCAGCAGCTTAGCGCAAGAGACAACGAACACTGAAGCTTTCTTT. It translates to CASSLAQETTNTEAFF.

V is TRBV9 and J is TRBJ2-7; perhaps TRBD2 as D (6 bases). The ends were cut back, 2 bases at V and 6 bases at J, with 15 bases in the middle. This CDR3 has 14 amino acids. Germline lookup yields CDR1 SGDLS and CDR2 YYNGEE. CDR3 bases: TGTGCCAGCAGCGTCGCCTTACTAGCAAGCGAGCAGTACTTC. Protein product: CASSVALLASEQYF.

The gene calls are TRBV7-9 and TRBJ2-3; TRBD2 matches at 10 bases. J gave up 8 bases and V 1 base, and 6 bases lay outside the gene matches. This CDR3 is 15 amino acids long. The germline CDR1 and CDR2 sequences are SEHNR and FQNEAQ (reference sequence). The CDR3 DNA reads as TGTGCCAGCAGCTTAGGAGCGGGAGGGCCCGCTACGCAGTATTTT. It codes for CASSLGAGGPATQYF.

The V call is TRBV30, the J call TRBJ2-5, with a weak D call TRBD2 (6 bases). V lost 2 bases and J 5 bases, leaving 18 bases between the germline ends. Germline CDR1 and CDR2: GTSNPN and SVGIG (reference sequence). This CDR3 region has 15 residues. CDR3 amino acids: CAWSWTGGSMETQYF. DNA for the CDR3: TGTGCCTGGAGTTGGACCGGGGGTAGTATGGAGACCCAGTACTTC.

The chain combines TRBV19 with TRBJ2-6; the match to TRBD1 covers 7 bases. The CDR3 is 14 residues long. The V segment lost 6 bases and the J segment 3 bases; nucleotides outside the gene matches: 2. Per germline, CDR1 LNHDA and CDR2 SQIVND (reference sequence). CDR3 loop: CASRDRVGANVLTF. CDR3 DNA sequence: TGTGCCAGTAGAGACAGGGTTGGGGCCAACGTCCTGACTTTC.

V gene TRBV28 combines with J gene TRBJ1-1; perhaps TRBD1 as D (5 bases). The germline gives CDR1 MDHEN, CDR2 SYDVKM. Trimming pared 5 bases from V and 2 bases from J, leaving 9 bases between. The CDR3 has 13 amino acids. The CDR3 loop reads CASSVDKNTEAFF. Written as DNA, the CDR3 is TGTGCCAGCAGTGTGGACAAAAACACTGAAGCTTTCTTT.

The genes are TRBV19 and TRBJ2-7; a weak D match, TRBD1 (6 bases). The CDR3 totals 14 residues. Trimming took off 6 bases at V and 0 bases at J, with 12 bases between the two ends. Germline V CDR1 and CDR2: LNHDA, SQIVND (reference sequence). The CDR3 spells CASSPQGHSYEQYF. DNA for the CDR3: TGTGCCAGTAGCCCACAGGGTCACTCCTACGAGCAGTACTTC.

The V gene is TRBV7-9, the J gene TRBJ2-2, with 11 bases aligning to TRBD2. The germline V gene encodes CDR1 SEHNR and CDR2 FQNEAQ (reference sequence). V lost 5 bases and J lost 6; bases outside the gene matches: 11. This CDR3 comprises 17 residues. CDR3 DNA sequence: TGTGCCAGCAGCCCATCAAGACTAGCGGGGATGCCCGGGGAGCTGTTTTTT. Its protein product is CASSPSRLAGMPGELFF.

The rearrangement uses TRBV7-8 and TRBJ1-4, with TRBD1 matching 7 bases. The V gene's germline CDR1 is SGHVS and CDR2 FQNEAQ. CDR3 length equals 14 residues. Germline trimming cut 5 bases from V and 0 bases from J; bases unmatched to any gene: 0. As DNA, the CDR3 is TGTGCCAGCAGCCAGGGGGCAACTAATGAAAAACTGTTTTTT. This encodes CASSQGATNEKLFF.

The chain joins TRBV6-6 to TRBJ1-5; TRBD1 matches at 9 bases. CDR1 is MNHNY, CDR2 SVGAGI, per germline (reference sequence). Trimming cost V 7 bases and J 6 bases; bases outside gene matches: 7. CDR3 length: 14 amino acids. For the CDR3, the DNA is TGTGCCAGCATTGGACAGGGGCTGGGTCAGCCCCAGCATTTT. It translates to CASIGQGLGQPQHF.

The V and J genes are TRBV5-6 and TRBJ2-5; the match to TRBD1 covers 8 bases. After removal of 2 bases from V and 4 bases from J, the junction contained 10 bases not matched to a gene. CDR3 length equals 16 residues. Germline assignment: CDR1 SGHDT and CDR2 YYEEEE. For the CDR3, the DNA is TGTGCCAGCAGCTTTGGACAGGGAATTTGGGGAGAGACCCAGTACTTC. Residues: CASSFGQGIWGETQYF.

V and J are TRBV5-4 and TRBJ1-6; TRBD1 agrees at 7 bases. CDR3 length: 15 residues. CDR1 is SGHNT and CDR2 is YYREEE in the germline V gene (reference sequence). Trimming cost V 4 bases and J 5 bases; bases outside gene matches: 6. CDR3 protein: CASSPGTADNSPLHF. The CDR3, as DNA: TGTGCCAGCAGCCCTGGGACAGCCGATAATTCACCCCTCCACTTT.

The chain couples TRBV6-5 to TRBJ1-6, with D maybe TRBD1 (6 bases). Per germline, CDR1 MNHEY and CDR2 SVGAGI. The CDR3 runs to 14 residues. Trimming took off 4 bases at V and 7 bases at J, with 11 bases between the two ends. For the CDR3, the DNA is TGTGCCAGCAGTTCAAGGGGGACAAATTCACCCCTCCACTTT. Amino acids: CASSSRGTNSPLHF.

This clone showed up many times. J is TRBJ2-7 and V is TRBV2, with TRBD2 matching over 8 bases. This CDR3 comprises 15 residues. Trimming cost V 3 bases and J 6 bases; bases outside gene matches: 10. Germline CDR1 is SNHLY and CDR2 is FYNNEI. Written as DNA, the CDR3 is TGTGCCAGCAGTGAGGCGGGACTAGTCAGCGGCGAGCAGTACTTC. This gives the protein CASSEAGLVSGEQYF.